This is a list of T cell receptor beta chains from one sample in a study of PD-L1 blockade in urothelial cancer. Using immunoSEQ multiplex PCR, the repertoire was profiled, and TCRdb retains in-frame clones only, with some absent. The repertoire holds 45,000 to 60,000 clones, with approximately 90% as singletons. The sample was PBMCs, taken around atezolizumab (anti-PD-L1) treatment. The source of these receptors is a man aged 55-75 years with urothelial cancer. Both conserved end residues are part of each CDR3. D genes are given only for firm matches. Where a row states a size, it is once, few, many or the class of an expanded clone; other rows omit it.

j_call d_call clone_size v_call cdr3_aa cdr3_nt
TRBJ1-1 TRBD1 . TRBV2 CASKGTGGVGGRNTEAFF TGTGCCAGCAAGGGGACAGGGGGCGTCGGTGGAAGGAACACTGAAGCTTTCTTT
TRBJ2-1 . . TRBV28 CASDRRDLMGNEQFF TGTGCCAGCGACCGCCGGGACTTAATGGGCAATGAGCAGTTCTTC
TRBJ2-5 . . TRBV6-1 CASREEETQYF TGTGCCAGCAGAGAGGAAGAGACCCAGTACTTC
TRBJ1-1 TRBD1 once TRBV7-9 CASSFQTGALNTEAFF TGTGCCAGCAGTTTCCAGACAGGGGCCTTGAACACTGAAGCTTTCTTT
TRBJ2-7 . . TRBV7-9 CASSPRQSSYEQYF TGTGCCAGCAGCCCCCGACAGAGCTCCTACGAGCAGTACTTC
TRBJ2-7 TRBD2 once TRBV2 CASSPLRRGEGEQYF TGTGCCAGCAGTCCCCTCAGGCGGGGGGAGGGAGAGCAGTACTTC
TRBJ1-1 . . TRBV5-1 CASSLESSTEAFF TGCGCCAGCAGCTTGGAATCTTCCACTGAAGCTTTCTTT
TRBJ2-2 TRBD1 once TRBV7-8 CASSKSGTGYTGELFF TGTGCCAGCAGCAAATCCGGGACAGGGTACACCGGGGAGCTGTTTTTT
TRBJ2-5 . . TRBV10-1 CASRPRYQETQYF TGCGCCAGCCGACCCAGGTACCAAGAGACCCAGTACTTC
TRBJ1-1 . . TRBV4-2 CASSQEYSQGWTEAFF TGTGCCAGCAGCCAAGAATACTCTCAGGGCTGGACTGAAGCTTTCTTT
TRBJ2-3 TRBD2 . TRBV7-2 CASSFSGTRMSDTQYF TGTGCCAGCAGCTTTAGTGGGACTAGGATGTCAGATACGCAGTATTTT
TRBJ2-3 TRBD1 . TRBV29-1 CSVEEYLQGAEVTDTQYF TGCAGCGTTGAAGAGTACCTGCAGGGGGCAGAGGTCACAGATACGCAGTATTTT
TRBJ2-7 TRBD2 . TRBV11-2 CASSLESGRAYEQYF TGTGCCAGCAGCTTAGAAAGCGGGAGGGCCTACGAGCAGTACTTC
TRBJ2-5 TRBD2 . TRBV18 CASSPSGGTWETQYF TGTGCCAGCTCACCGTCGGGAGGTACATGGGAGACCCAGTACTTC
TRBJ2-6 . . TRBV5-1 CASSLESAGGANVLTF TGCGCCAGCAGCTTGGAATCGGCGGGGGGGGCCAACGTCCTGACTTTC
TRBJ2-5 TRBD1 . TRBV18 CASSPRTGERETQYF TGTGCCAGCTCACCCAGGACAGGGGAAAGAGAGACCCAGTACTTC
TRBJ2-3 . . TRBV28 CASNEENRSDTQYF TGTGCCAGCAATGAGGAAAACCGCTCGGATACGCAGTATTTT
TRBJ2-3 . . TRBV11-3 CASSLSGTYPQYF TGTGCCAGCAGCTTATCTGGGACATATCCGCAGTATTTT
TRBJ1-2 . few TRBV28 CASSLSSAGSYGYTF TGTGCCAGCAGTTTATCATCGGCAGGGTCCTATGGCTACACCTTC
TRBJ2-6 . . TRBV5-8 CASSRYSVQGGSGANVLTF TGTGCCAGCAGCCGGTACTCGGTACAAGGGGGCTCTGGGGCCAACGTCCTGACTTTC
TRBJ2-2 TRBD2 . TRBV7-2 CASSSTSGRIGELFF TGTGCCAGCAGCTCGACTAGCGGGAGGATCGGGGAGCTGTTTTTT
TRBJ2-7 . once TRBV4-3 CASSQLNGEDQYEQYF TGCGCCAGCAGCCAGCTGAACGGGGAGGACCAGTACGAGCAGTACTTC
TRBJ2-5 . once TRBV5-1 CASSLNNFRGTQYF TGCGCCAGCAGCTTGAACAACTTTCGGGGGACCCAGTACTTC
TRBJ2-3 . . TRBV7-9 CASSSWPGTDTQYF TGTGCCAGCAGCTCCTGGCCGGGTACAGATACGCAGTATTTT
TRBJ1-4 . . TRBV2 CASSDLATNEKLFF TGTGCCAGCAGTGATCTCGCAACTAATGAAAAACTGTTTTTT
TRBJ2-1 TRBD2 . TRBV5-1 CASAIGTSGGDEQFF TGCGCCAGCGCCATCGGGACTAGCGGTGGCGATGAGCAGTTCTTC
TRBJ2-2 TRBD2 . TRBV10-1 CASSDTSVGELFF TGCGCCAGCAGTGACACTAGCGTAGGGGAGCTGTTTTTT
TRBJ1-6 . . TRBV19 CASSPWSGPTGRNSPLHF TGTGCCAGTAGTCCCTGGTCCGGCCCGACAGGTCGAAATTCACCCCTCCACTTT
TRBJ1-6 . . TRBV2 CASSEAPGVSYNSPLHF TGTGCCAGCAGTGAAGCGCCCGGAGTCTCCTATAATTCACCCCTCCACTTT
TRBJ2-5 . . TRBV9 CASSVRPHQETQYF TGTGCCAGCAGCGTTCGTCCTCACCAAGAGACCCAGTACTTC
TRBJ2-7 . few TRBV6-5 CASSYSPTGPLYEQYF TGTGCCAGCAGTTACTCCCCGACAGGACCACTATACGAGCAGTACTTC
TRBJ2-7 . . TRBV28 CASSLVRGYEQYF TGTGCCAGCAGTTTAGTCAGGGGCTACGAGCAGTACTTC
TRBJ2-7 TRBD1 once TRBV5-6 CASSWGDRGPHEQYF TGTGCCAGCAGCTGGGGGGACAGGGGGCCCCACGAGCAGTACTTC
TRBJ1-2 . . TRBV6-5 CAIRGGSNYGYTF TGTGCCATACGCGGGGGAAGTAACTATGGCTACACCTTC
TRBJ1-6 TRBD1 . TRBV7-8 CASSLGAGGLYNSPLHF TGTGCCAGCAGTTTAGGCGCAGGGGGATTGTATAATTCACCCCTCCACTTT